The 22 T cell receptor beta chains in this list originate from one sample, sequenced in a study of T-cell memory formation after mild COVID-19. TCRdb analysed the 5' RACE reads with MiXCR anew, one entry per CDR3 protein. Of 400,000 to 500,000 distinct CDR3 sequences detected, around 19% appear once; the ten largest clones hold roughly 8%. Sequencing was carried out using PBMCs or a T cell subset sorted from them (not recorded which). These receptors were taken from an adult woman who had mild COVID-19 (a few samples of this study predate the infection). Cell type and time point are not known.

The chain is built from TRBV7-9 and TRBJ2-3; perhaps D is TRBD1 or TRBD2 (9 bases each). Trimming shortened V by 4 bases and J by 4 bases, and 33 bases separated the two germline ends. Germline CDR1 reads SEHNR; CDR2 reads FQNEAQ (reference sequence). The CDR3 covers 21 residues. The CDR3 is CASSSFGTGSRLAVLSDTQYF. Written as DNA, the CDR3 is TGTGCCAGCAGCTCATTCGGGACAGGGAGTCGACTAGCGGTATTGTCAGATACGCAGTATTTT.

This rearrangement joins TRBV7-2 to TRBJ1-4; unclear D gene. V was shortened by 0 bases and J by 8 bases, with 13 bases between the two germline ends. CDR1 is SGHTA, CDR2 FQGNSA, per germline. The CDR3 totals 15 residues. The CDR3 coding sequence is TGTGCCAGCAGCTTAGCGTTGGGCCTGGGGGAAAAACTGTTTTTT. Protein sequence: CASSLALGLGEKLFF.

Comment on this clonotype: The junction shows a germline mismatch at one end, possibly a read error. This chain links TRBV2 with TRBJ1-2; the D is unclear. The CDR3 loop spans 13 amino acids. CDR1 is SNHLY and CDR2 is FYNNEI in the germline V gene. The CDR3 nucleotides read TGTGCCAGCAGCGCCGAGGGTAACGATGGCTACACCTTC. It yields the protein CASSAEGNDGYTF.

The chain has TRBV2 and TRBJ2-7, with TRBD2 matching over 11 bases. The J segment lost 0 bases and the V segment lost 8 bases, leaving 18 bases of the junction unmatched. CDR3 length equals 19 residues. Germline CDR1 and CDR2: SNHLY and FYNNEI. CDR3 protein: CASFDLGLAGPPSSYEQYF. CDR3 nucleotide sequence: TGTGCCAGCTTCGACCTCGGACTAGCGGGCCCCCCTAGCTCCTACGAGCAGTACTTC.

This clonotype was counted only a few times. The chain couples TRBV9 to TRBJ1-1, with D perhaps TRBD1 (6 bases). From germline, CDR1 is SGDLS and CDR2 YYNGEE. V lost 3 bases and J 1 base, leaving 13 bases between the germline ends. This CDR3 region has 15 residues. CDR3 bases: TGTGCCAGCAGCGGCGGACAGTCGAAGAACACTGAAGCTTTCTTT. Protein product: CASSGGQSKNTEAFF.

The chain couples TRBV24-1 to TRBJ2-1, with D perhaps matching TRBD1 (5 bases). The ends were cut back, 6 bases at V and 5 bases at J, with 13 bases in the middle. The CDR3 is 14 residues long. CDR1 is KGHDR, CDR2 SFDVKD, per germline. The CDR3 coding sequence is TGTGCCACCAGTTCTTGGCAGGGCGACAATGAGCAGTTCTTC. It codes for CATSSWQGDNEQFF.

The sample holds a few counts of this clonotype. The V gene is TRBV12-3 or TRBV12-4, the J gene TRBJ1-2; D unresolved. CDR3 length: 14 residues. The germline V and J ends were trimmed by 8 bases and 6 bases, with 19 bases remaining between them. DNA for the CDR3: TGTGCCAGCCGCTCGGCGGGTGACGGAAATGGCTACACCTTC. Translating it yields CASRSAGDGNGYTF.

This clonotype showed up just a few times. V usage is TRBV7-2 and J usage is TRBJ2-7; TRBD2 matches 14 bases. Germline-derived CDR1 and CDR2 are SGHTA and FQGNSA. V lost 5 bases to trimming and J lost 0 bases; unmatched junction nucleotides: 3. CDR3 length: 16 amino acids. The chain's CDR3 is CASSQGTSGSSYEQYF. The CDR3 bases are TGTGCCAGCAGCCAAGGGACTAGCGGGAGCTCCTACGAGCAGTACTTC.

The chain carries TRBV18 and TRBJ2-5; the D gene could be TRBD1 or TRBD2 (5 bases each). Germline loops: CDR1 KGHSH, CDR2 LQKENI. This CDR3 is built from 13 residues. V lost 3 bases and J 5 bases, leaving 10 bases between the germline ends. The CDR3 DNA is TGTGCCAGCTCACCCCGGGACCGGGAGACCCAGTACTTC. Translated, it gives CASSPRDRETQYF.

In DNA form, the CDR3 reads TGCGCCAGCAGCCAAGTAGCGGGAGAGGTAATGGATGAGCAGTTCTTC. Its translation is CASSQVAGEVMDEQFF. The V and J genes are TRBV4-3 and TRBJ2-1; 9 bases map to TRBD2. CDR3 length: 16 residues. The ends lost 1 base at V and 8 bases at J; junction bases unmatched: 9. Germline V CDR1 and CDR2: LGHNA, YSLEER.

The CDR3 DNA sequence: TGCAGTGCTAGAGATTTTAGGGGGACCCCTAGAGCTTTCTTT. This translates into CSARDFRGTPRAFF. The genes are TRBV20-1 and TRBJ1-1, with D perhaps matching TRBD1 (6 bases). The CDR3 is 14 amino acids. The germline gives CDR1 DFQATT, CDR2 SNEGSKA (reference sequence). V lost 0 bases, J lost 10 bases, and 18 bases lay in between.

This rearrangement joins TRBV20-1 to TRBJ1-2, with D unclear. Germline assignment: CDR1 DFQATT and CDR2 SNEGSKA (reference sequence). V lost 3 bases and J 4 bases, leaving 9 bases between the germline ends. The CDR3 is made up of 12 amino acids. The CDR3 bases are TGCAGTGCTAGCTCTAAATCCTATGGCTACACCTTC. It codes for CSASSKSYGYTF.

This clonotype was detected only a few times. In nucleotides, the CDR3 is TGCAGCGTTGTATTAGGTCGACCGCTCTCCTACGAGCAGTACTTC. It translates to CSVVLGRPLSYEQYF. This chain connects TRBV29-1 to TRBJ2-7; D unclear. Trimming left V 4 bases short and J 0 bases short, with 16 bases between. The germline V gene has CDR1 SQVTM and CDR2 ANQGSEA. The CDR3 covers 15 residues.

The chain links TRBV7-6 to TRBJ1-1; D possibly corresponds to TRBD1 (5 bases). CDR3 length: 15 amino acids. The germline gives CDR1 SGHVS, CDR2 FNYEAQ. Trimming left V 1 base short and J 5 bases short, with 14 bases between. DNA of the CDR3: TGTGCCAGCAGCTTAGTTCTACCAGGGAATACTGAAGCTTTCTTT. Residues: CASSLVLPGNTEAFF.

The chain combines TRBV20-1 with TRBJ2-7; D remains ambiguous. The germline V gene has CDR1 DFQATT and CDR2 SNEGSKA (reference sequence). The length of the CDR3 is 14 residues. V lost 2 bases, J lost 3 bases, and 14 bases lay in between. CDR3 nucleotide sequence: TGCAGTGCTAGATCCCCCGCGCAGAGCTACGAGCAGTACTTC. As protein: CSARSPAQSYEQYF.

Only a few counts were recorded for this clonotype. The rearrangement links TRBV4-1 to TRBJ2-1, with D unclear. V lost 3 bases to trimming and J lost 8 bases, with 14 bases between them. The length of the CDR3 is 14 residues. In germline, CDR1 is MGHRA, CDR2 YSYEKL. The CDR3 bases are TGCGCCAGCAGCCATAATGAATCGCCGGATGAGCAGTTCTTC. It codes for CASSHNESPDEQFF.

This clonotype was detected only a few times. The CDR3 bases are TGTGCCAGCAGCTTATACGGGGGGACCACAGATACGCAGTATTTT. Translated, it gives CASSLYGGTTDTQYF. J is TRBJ2-3 and V is TRBV5-6, with 7 bases matching TRBD2. The CDR3 consists of 15 residues. The V and J ends lost 2 bases and 2 bases, in that order; junction bases with no gene match: 5. Germline V lookup: CDR1 SGHDT, CDR2 YYEEEE. Based on the CDR3 plus reference TRBV5-6 and TRBJ2-3, the full variable domain is DAGVTQSPTHLIKTRGQQVTLRCSPKSGHDTVSWYQQALGQGPQFIFQYYEEEERQRGNFPDRFSGHQFPNYSSELNVNALLLGDSALYLCASSLYGGTTDTQYFGPGTRLTVL.

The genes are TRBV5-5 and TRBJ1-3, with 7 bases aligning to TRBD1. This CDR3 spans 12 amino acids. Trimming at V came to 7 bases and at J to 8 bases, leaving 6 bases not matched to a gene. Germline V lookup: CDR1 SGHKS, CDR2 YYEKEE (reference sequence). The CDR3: CASGQAADTIYF. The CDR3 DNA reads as TGTGCCAGCGGACAGGCGGCAGACACCATATATTTT.

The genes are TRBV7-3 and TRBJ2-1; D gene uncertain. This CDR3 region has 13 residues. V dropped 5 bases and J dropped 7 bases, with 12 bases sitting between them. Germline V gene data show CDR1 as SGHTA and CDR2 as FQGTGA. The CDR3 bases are TGTGCCAGCAGCACCCCTCCCCCGAATGAGCAGTTCTTC. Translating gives CASSTPPPNEQFF.

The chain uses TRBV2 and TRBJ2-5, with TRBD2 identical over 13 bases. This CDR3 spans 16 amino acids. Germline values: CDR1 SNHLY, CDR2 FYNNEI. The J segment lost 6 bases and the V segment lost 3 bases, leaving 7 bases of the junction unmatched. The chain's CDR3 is CASSDYGTSGIKTQYF. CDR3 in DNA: TGTGCCAGCAGTGATTACGGGACTAGCGGGATCAAGACCCAGTACTTC.

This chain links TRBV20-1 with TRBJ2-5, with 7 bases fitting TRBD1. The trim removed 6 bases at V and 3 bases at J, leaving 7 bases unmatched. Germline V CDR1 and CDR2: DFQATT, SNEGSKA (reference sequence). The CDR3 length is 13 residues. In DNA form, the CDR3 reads TGCAGTGCGCGCGTCGACAGGGAAGAGACCCAGTACTTC. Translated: CSARVDREETQYF.

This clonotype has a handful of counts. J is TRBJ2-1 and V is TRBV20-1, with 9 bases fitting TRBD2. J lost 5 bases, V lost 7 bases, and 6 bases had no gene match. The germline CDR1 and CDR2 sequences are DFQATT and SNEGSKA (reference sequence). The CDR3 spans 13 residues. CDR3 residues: CSESSGIHNEQFF. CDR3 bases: TGCAGTGAATCTAGCGGGATCCACAATGAGCAGTTCTTC.